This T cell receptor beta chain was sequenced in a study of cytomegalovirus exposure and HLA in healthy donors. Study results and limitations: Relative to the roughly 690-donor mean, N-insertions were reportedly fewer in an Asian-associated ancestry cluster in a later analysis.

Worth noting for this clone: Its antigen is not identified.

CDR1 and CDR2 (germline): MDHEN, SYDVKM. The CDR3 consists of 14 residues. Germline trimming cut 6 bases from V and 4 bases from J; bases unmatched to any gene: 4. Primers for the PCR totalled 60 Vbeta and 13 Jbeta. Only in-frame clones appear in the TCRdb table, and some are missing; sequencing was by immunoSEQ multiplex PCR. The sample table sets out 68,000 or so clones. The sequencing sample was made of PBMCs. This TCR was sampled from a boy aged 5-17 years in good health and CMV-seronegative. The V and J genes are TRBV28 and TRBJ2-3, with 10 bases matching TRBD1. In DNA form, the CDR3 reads TGTGCCAGCAGGACCGGGACAGGGGCAGATACGCAGTATTTT. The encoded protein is CASRTGTGADTQYF.